This T cell receptor beta chain was found in a study of shared clonotypes between healthy human individuals. The donor cohort consisted entirely of Caucasian adults residing in Nashville, Tennessee. Unsorted PBMC replicate PCRs drew on around 270 ng DNA, representing some 32,000 T cell genomes. Here immunoSEQ multiplex PCR was the method, and the copy in TCRdb shows in-frame clones only, minus some. The data show around 500,000 clones, over 60% seen once. This sequence was found in a woman aged 40 to 49 in good health. Some clones in this sample may be carry-over from other donors' samples. The specimen was PBMCs.

The CDR3 DNA reads as TGTGCCAGCAGCGTAGAGGCAGGGAACTCTGGAAACACCATATATTTT. It translates to CASSVEAGNSGNTIYF. The V and J genes are TRBV9 and TRBJ1-3; TRBD1 might be the D (5 bases). The germline gives CDR1 SGDLS, CDR2 YYNGEE. This CDR3 spans 16 amino acids. Trimming left V 0 bases short and J 0 bases short, with 10 bases between. Full variable domain (missing parts from reference TRBV9 and TRBJ1-3): DSGVTQTPKHLITATGQRVTLRCSPRSGDLSVYWYQQSLDQGLQFLIQYYNGEERAKGNILERFSAQQFPDLHSELNLSSLELGDSALYFCASSVEAGNSGNTIYFGEGSWLTVV.